The 8 T cell receptor beta chains below all came from one sample that was sequenced in a study of T cells after yellow fever vaccination. MiXCR, run by TCRdb on the 5' RACE reads, gives a single entry per CDR3 protein. Of hundreds of thousands of distinct CDR3 sequences in the sample, over 15% are singletons; the top ten hold 15% to 20%. Material: PBMCs, obtained before the yellow fever booster vaccination. All receptors derive from a man in his late teens or twenties who received the YFV17D yellow fever vaccine.

The V gene is TRBV9, the J gene TRBJ2-3; D unresolved. The CDR3 is 14 residues long. Germline CDR1 reads SGDLS; CDR2 reads YYNGEE. Trimming left V 0 bases short and J 2 bases short, with 7 bases between. The CDR3 DNA sequence: TGTGCCAGCAGCGTAGAAGGTATCACAGATACGCAGTATTTT. This encodes CASSVEGITDTQYF.

This clonotype was detected ten times or more. The chain joins TRBV7-8 to TRBJ2-2; D remains ambiguous. This CDR3 is 15 amino acids long. From germline, CDR1 is SGHVS and CDR2 FQNEAQ. V lost 2 bases, J lost 2 bases, and 9 bases lay in between. The CDR3 region is CASSLLGLNTGELFF. The CDR3 DNA reads as TGTGCCAGCAGCTTACTGGGCTTAAACACCGGGGAGCTGTTTTTT.

This clonotype has only a few counts. This CDR3 is CASSLLGGANYGYTF. DNA for the CDR3: TGTGCCAGCAGCCTGCTGGGGGGCGCGAACTATGGCTACACCTTC. The chain joins TRBV7-2 to TRBJ1-2; possible D gene TRBD1, 6 bases. In germline, CDR1 is SGHTA, CDR2 FQGNSA. The V gene lost 5 bases and the J gene lost 2 bases, with 15 bases spanning the gap. CDR3 length: 15 amino acids.

In this sample, this clonotype turned up a few times. A much bigger clone sits one base away, suggesting this may be a read error. This rearrangement joins TRBV7-2 to TRBJ1-1; D gene uncertain. CDR1 is SGHTA, CDR2 FQGNSA, per germline. The CDR3 is 11 residues long. V was shortened by 4 bases and J by 3 bases, with 3 bases between the two germline ends. CDR3 amino acids: CASSSDTEAFF. CDR3 nucleotides: TGTGCCAGCAGCTCGGACACTGAAGCTTTCTTT. The full variable domain, with the rest looked up from reference TRBV7-2 and TRBJ1-1, is GAGVSQSPSNKVTEKGKDVELRCDPISGHTALYWYRQSLGQGLEFLIYFQGNSAPDKSGLPSDRFSAERTGGSVSTLTIQRTQQEDSAVYLCASSSDTEAFFGQGTRLTVV.

The chain recombines TRBV11-2 with TRBJ2-7; TRBD2 is a possible D gene (6 bases). V dropped 8 bases and J dropped 4 bases, with 12 bases sitting between them. CDR1 and CDR2 from the germline V gene are SGHAT and FQNNGV. The CDR3 runs to 12 residues. CDR3 amino acids: CASGRDLYEQYV. The CDR3 bases are TGTGCCAGCGGGCGGGACCTTTACGAGCAGTACGTC.

The V call is TRBV25-1, the J call TRBJ2-4; 7 nucleotides agree with TRBD1. The CDR3 totals 15 residues. Germline lookup yields CDR1 MGHDK and CDR2 SYGVNS. V was pared by 2 bases and J by 6 bases, with 7 bases of the junction left unmatched. CDR3 protein: CASSEPGTVGNIQYF. Written as DNA, the CDR3 is TGTGCCAGCAGTGAACCCGGGACAGTCGGAAACATTCAGTACTTC.

There are a few counts of this clonotype. The chain combines TRBV6-5 with TRBJ2-3; 9 bases are a match to TRBD2. The CDR3 runs 14 residues. Trimming took 5 bases from V and 4 from J; bases not matched to a gene: 4. Germline V gene data show CDR1 as MNHEY and CDR2 as SVGAGI. The CDR3 loop reads CASSRSGGADTQYF. The DNA for the CDR3 is TGTGCCAGCAGTCGTAGCGGGGGAGCAGATACGCAGTATTTT.

This clonotype was detected only a few times. The chain is built from TRBV20-1 and TRBJ1-6, with 7 positions matching TRBD1. V lost 3 bases, J lost 6 bases, and 8 bases stayed unmatched. CDR1 and CDR2 (germline): DFQATT, SNEGSKA (reference sequence). There are 15 residues in the CDR3. The CDR3 is CSASVPGGSNSPLHF. The CDR3 nucleotides read TGCAGTGCTAGTGTGCCAGGGGGTAGTAATTCACCCCTCCACTTT.